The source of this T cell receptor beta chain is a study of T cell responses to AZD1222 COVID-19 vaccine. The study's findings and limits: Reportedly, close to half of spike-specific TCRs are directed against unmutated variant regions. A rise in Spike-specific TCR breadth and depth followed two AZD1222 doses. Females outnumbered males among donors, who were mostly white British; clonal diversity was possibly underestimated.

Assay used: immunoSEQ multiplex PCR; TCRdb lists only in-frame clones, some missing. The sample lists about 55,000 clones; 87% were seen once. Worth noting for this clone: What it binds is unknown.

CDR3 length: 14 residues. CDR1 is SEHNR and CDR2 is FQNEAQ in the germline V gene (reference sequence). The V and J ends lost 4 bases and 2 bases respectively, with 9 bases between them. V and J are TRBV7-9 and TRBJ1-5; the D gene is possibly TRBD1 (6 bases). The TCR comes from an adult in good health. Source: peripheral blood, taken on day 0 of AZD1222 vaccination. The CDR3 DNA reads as TGTGCCAGCAGCTCCAGGGGAGGCAATCAGCCCCAGCATTTT. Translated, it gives CASSSRGGNQPQHF.